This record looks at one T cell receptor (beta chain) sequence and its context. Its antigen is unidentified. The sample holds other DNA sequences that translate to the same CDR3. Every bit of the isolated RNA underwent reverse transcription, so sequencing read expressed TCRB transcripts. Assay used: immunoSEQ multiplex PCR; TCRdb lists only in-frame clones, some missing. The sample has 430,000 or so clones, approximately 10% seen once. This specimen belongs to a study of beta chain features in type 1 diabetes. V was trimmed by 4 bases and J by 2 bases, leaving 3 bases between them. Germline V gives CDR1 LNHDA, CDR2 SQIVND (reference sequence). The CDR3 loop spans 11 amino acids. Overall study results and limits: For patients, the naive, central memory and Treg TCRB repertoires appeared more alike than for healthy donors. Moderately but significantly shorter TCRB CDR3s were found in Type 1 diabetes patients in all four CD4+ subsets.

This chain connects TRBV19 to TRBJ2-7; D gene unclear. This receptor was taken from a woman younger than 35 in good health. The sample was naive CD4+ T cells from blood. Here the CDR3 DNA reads TGTGCCAGTAGTACTACCTACGAGCAGTACTTC. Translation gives CASSTTYEQYF.